The clone carrying this T cell receptor beta chain came up once. Its target is unknown. The study ran its PCR with 60 Vbeta and 13 Jbeta primers. The assay was immunoSEQ multiplex PCR, and TCRdb's table has in-frame clones only and misses some. Altogether around 190,000 clones are present, approximately 86% being singletons, with the ten largest covering less than 1.3%. This entry belongs to a study of cytomegalovirus exposure and HLA in healthy donors. Study outcomes and limitations: Information on immune exposure was restricted to one variable (CMV serostatus). Most subjects had HLA-A and HLA-B alleles reportedly predicted accurately by TCR beta sequences.

Looked up from germline, CDR1 is MNHNS and CDR2 is SASEGT. The length of the CDR3 is 13 residues. V shed 6 bases, J shed 8 bases, and the junction held 4 bases outside the gene matches. The receptor was isolated from a boy under 10 years old in good health and CMV-seronegative. J is TRBJ2-1 and V is TRBV6-1; 10 bases match TRBD1. Sequencing was performed on PBMCs. The CDR3 is CASRRQGAHEQFF. Here the CDR3 DNA reads TGTGCCAGCAGGAGACAGGGGGCCCATGAGCAGTTCTTC.